The clone carrying this T cell receptor (beta chain) was found a few times. This entry comes from a study of patients and donors after allogeneic stem cell transplantation. Trimming removed 3 bases from V and 5 bases from J, with 11 bases in between. CDR3 length: 13 amino acids. Germline V CDR1 and CDR2: KGHSY, FQNENV. TCRdb re-called the RT-PCR reads with MiXCR, one entry per CDR3 protein. The repertoire consists of about 960,000 distinct CDR3 sequences, with about a sixth occurring once and the leading ten covering around 5.5%. The V and J genes are TRBV16 and TRBJ2-7; D gene ambiguous. The sequenced material came from blood, either unsorted or a sorted T cell fraction (not recorded which). This receptor was taken from a human donor who was either an allogeneic HSCT recipient or a stem cell or donor lymphocyte infusion donor (not recorded which). It is not recorded whose cells these are; they may come from a transplant donor. The CDR3 DNA sequence: TGTGCCAGCAGCCACATGCGTTCCAACGAGCAGTACTTC. It is translated as CASSHMRSNEQYF.